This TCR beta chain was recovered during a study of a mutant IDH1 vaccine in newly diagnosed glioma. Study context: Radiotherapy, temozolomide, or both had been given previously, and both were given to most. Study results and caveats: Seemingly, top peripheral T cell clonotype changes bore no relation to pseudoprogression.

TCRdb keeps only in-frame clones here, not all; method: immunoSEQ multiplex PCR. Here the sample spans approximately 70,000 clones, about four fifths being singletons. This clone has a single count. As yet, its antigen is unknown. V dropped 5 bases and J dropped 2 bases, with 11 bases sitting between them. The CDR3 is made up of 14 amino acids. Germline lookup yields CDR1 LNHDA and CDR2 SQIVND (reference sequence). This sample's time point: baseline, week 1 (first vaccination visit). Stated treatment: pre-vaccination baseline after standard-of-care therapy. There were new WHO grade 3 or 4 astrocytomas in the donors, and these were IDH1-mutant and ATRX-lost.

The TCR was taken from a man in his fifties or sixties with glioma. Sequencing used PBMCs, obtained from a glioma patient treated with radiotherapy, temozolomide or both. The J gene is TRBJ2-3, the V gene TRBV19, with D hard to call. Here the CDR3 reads CASSLRRDTDTQYF. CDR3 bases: TGTGCCAGTAGTCTCCGTAGGGACACAGATACGCAGTATTTT.